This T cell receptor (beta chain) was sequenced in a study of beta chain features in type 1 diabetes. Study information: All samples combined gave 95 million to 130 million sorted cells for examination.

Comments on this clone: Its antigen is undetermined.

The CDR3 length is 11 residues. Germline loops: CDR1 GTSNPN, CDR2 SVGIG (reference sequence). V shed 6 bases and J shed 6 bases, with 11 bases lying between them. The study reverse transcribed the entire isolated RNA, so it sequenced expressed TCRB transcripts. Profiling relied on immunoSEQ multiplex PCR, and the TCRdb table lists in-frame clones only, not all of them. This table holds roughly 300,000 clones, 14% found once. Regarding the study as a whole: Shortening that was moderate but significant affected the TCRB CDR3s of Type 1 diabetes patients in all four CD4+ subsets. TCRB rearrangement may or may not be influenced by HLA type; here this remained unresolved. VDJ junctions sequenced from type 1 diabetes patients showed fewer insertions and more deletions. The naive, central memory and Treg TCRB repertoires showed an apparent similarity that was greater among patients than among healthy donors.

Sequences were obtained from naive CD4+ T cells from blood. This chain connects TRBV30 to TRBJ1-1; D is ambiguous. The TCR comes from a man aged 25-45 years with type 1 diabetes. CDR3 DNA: TGTGCCTGTCGTAGCAAGGCTGAAGCTTTCTTT. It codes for CACRSKAEAFF.